Following are 11 T cell receptor beta chains from one sample sequenced in a study of cytomegalovirus exposure and HLA in healthy donors. The PCR used 60 Vbeta and 13 Jbeta primers. Profiling relied on immunoSEQ multiplex PCR, and the TCRdb table lists in-frame clones only, not all of them. The repertoire holds over 65,000 clones, with more than 60% as singletons. Sequenced: PBMCs. Receptor source: a human donor in good health.

V usage is TRBV9 and J usage is TRBJ2-5, with a possible D match to TRBD2 (7 bases). V lost 0 bases and J 6 bases, leaving 12 bases between the germline ends. The CDR3 has 14 residues. The germline CDR1 and CDR2 sequences are SGDLS and YYNGEE. For the CDR3, the DNA is TGTGCCAGCAGCGTAGAGGGGGGGCGAAAGACCCAGTACTTC. Translation: CASSVEGGRKTQYF.

V and J are TRBV4-1 and TRBJ2-1, with 10 positions matching TRBD2. CDR1 and CDR2 from the germline V gene are MGHRA and YSYEKL. After removal of 4 bases from V and 7 bases from J, the junction contained 10 bases not matched to a gene. This CDR3 is built from 16 residues. CDR3 residues: CASSLREAGGQNEQFF. DNA of the CDR3: TGCGCCAGCAGCCTTAGGGAAGCGGGGGGGCAAAATGAGCAGTTCTTC.

The chain couples TRBV7-2 to TRBJ2-7; 8 bases agree with TRBD1. The CDR3 contains 14 residues. The V and J ends lost 4 bases and 3 bases, in that order; junction bases with no gene match: 5. Germline CDR1 and CDR2: SGHTA and FQGNSA. CDR3 loop: CASSSGTGYYEQYF. CDR3 sequence (DNA): TGTGCCAGCAGCTCCGGGACAGGCTACTACGAGCAGTACTTC. The variable domain in full, with the rest retrieved from reference TRBV7-2 and TRBJ2-7, is GAGVSQSPSNKVTEKGKDVELRCDPISGHTALYWYRQSLGQGLEFLIYFQGNSAPDKSGLPSDRFSAERTGGSVSTLTIQRTQQEDSAVYLCASSSGTGYYEQYFGPGTRLTVT.

The J gene is TRBJ1-1, the V gene TRBV10-1; D is unresolved. The CDR3 sequence is 14 residues long. The germline gives CDR1 WNHNN, CDR2 SYGVQD (reference sequence). Deletions cut 0 bases from V and 5 bases from J, with 10 bases between. This CDR3 reads CASSESIPGTEAFF. DNA of the CDR3: TGCGCCAGCAGTGAGTCGATCCCGGGTACTGAAGCTTTCTTT.

This clone was detected only a few times. The chain employs TRBV2 and TRBJ1-2; no reliable D call. This CDR3 comprises 14 residues. Germline V lookup: CDR1 SNHLY, CDR2 FYNNEI. V shed 8 bases and J shed 1 base, with 14 bases lying between them. The CDR3: CASPWGGINYGYTF. The CDR3 DNA reads as TGTGCCAGCCCTTGGGGAGGGATTAACTATGGCTACACCTTC.

Only a few counts were recorded for this clone. The chain joins TRBV6-5 to TRBJ2-3, with unresolved D. The CDR3 consists of 15 residues. Looked up from germline, CDR1 is MNHEY and CDR2 is SVGAGI. V lost 2 bases and J 11 bases, leaving 20 bases between the germline ends. In DNA, the CDR3 is TGTGCCAGCAGTTACCGAGGTTCTGAGTCACGCAAGCAGTATTTT. Its protein is CASSYRGSESRKQYF.

Comments on this clone: One junction end does not reproduce the germline sequence, and a read error may be involved. The chain carries TRBV7-9 and TRBJ1-4, with unresolved D. Germline V gene sequence: CDR1 SEHNR, CDR2 FQNEAQ (reference sequence). The length of the CDR3 is 12 residues. For the CDR3, the DNA is TGTTCCAGCAGCCCCTCGAGGGAAAAACTGTTTTTT. As protein: CSSSPSREKLFF.

The rearrangement uses TRBV28 and TRBJ1-5, with D perhaps matching TRBD1 (5 bases). V was clipped by 6 bases and J by 10 bases, with 16 bases between them. Germline loops: CDR1 MDHEN, CDR2 SYDVKM. The CDR3 runs to 13 residues. CDR3 sequence reads: CASRSPGGEPQHF. CDR3 in DNA: TGTGCCAGCAGGAGCCCGGGGGGAGAACCCCAGCATTTT.

The DNA of the CDR3 is TGCGCCAGCAGCCCCTCTGCGGGGGGAGGGGGCAATGAGCAGTTCTTC. Translated, it gives CASSPSAGGGGNEQFF. The V gene is TRBV4-1, the J gene TRBJ2-1; 8 bases map to TRBD2. This CDR3 is 16 amino acids long. CDR1 is MGHRA and CDR2 is YSYEKL in the germline V gene. V lost 4 bases and J lost 6; bases outside the gene matches: 11.

This clone has more than one count but fewer than ten. With a far larger clone one base away, a read error is the likely cause. Other DNA sequences in the same sample also yield this CDR3. The chain uses TRBV5-1 and TRBJ1-2; D is perhaps TRBD1 (5 bases). Germline values: CDR1 SGHRS, CDR2 YFSETQ. There are 13 residues in the CDR3. Trimming pared 0 bases from V and 4 bases from J, leaving 7 bases between. In DNA, the CDR3 is TGCGCCAGCAGCTTGGAGGGACTCTATGGCTACACCTTC. Translated, it gives CASSLEGLYGYTF.

The J gene is TRBJ2-1, the V gene TRBV7-2; 7 bases align to TRBD1. The CDR3 runs to 15 residues. The V segment lost 1 base and the J segment 6 bases; nucleotides outside the gene matches: 6. The germline V gene encodes CDR1 SGHTA and CDR2 FQGNSA. In DNA form, the CDR3 reads TGTGCCAGCAGCTTAGGAGGGGGCGCACTCAATGAGCAGTTCTTC. Its translation: CASSLGGGALNEQFF. The whole variable domain, filled in from reference TRBV7-2 and TRBJ2-1, reads GAGVSQSPSNKVTEKGKDVELRCDPISGHTALYWYRQSLGQGLEFLIYFQGNSAPDKSGLPSDRFSAERTGGSVSTLTIQRTQQEDSAVYLCASSLGGGALNEQFFGPGTRLTVL.